This T cell receptor beta chain was identified during a study of CD8 T cells in ankylosing spondylitis. Study-level points and caveats: Seven or eight highly homologous variants made up a TCR beta motif, and this motif appeared characteristic of ankylosing spondylitis blood. Matched ankylosing spondylitis synovial fluid reportedly showed significant enrichment of disease-linked clones.

There are 15 residues in the CDR3. Germline CDR1 MGHRA, CDR2 YSYEKL. V shed 1 base and J shed 6 bases, with 16 bases lying between them. This clonotype was counted only a few times. Its antigen remains unknown. Libraries of TCR beta came from quantitative 5'-RACE with molecular barcodes. TCRdb fed the 5' RACE reads into MiXCR, producing one record per CDR3 protein. The data contain roughly 300,000 distinct CDR3 sequences, approximately 8.2% of them seen just once; the ten biggest clones take up approximately 14%. The sequence was collected from a male donor with ankylosing spondylitis. This chain links TRBV4-1 with TRBJ2-7, with TRBD1 as a possible D gene (5 bases). Sample: blood, either unsorted or a sorted T cell fraction (not recorded which). The CDR3 nucleotides read TGCGCCAGCAGCCAAGCGGCAGGGCTGATCTCCGAGCAGTACTTC. It is translated as CASSQAAGLISEQYF.